Below are 11 T cell receptor beta chains sequenced from a single sample in a study of human CD8 memory T cell subsets. By UMI-labeled 5' RACE, the TCR beta libraries were made. TCRdb re-called the 5' RACE reads and gives one entry per CDR3 protein, without DNA. Its table lists some 10,000 distinct CDR3 sequences. Sequencing was done on a sample of CD8+ stem-like memory T cells (TSCM and TCM) sorted from PBMCs. As to subset: stem-like memory CD8 T cells (TSTEM), CCR7+ PD-1- TIGIT-. The source is a human donor in good health.

The rearrangement links TRBV27 to TRBJ2-1; TCRdb's D gene call, TRBD2, goes unchecked for lack of DNA. Germline-derived CDR1 and CDR2 are MNHEY and SMNVEV (reference sequence). This CDR3 contains 14 residues. CDR3 loop: CASRPPAGGNEQFF.

The rearrangement joins TRBV28 to TRBJ2-2; TCRdb returns TRBD1, unconfirmable since there is no DNA. The CDR3 has 15 residues. Germline-derived CDR1 and CDR2 are MDHEN and SYDVKM. The CDR3 is CASSLGDRATGELFF.

The chain uses TRBV4-3 and TRBJ2-1; without DNA, the TCRdb call of TRBD1 cannot be checked. CDR1 LGHNA and CDR2 YSLEER come from the germline V gene. The CDR3 consists of 15 residues. CDR3 region: CASSHTGELSNEQFF.

The V gene is TRBV30, the J gene TRBJ2-7; TCRdb picks TRBD2, but there is no DNA to check that call. The CDR3 runs to 13 residues. The germline gives CDR1 GTSNPN, CDR2 SVGIG (reference sequence). The CDR3 loop is CAWSETSDAEQYF.

The chain carries TRBV12-3 or TRBV12-4 and TRBJ1-2; TCRdb returns TRBD1, unconfirmable since there is no DNA. The CDR3 extends over 11 amino acids. CDR3 sequence: CASTPGWGYTF.

The chain carries TRBV12-3 or TRBV12-4 and TRBJ2-4; TCRdb selects TRBD1, and the lack of DNA leaves this call unchecked. The CDR3 contains 13 residues. The CDR3 sequence: CASIQGPKNIQYF.

The V and J genes are TRBV14 and TRBJ2-2. CDR1 and CDR2 from the germline V gene are SGHDN and FVKESK. The CDR3 runs 13 residues. The CDR3 here is CASSHTNTGELFF.

The V gene is TRBV6-5, the J gene TRBJ1-3; the D call from TCRdb, TRBD1, cannot be confirmed without DNA. The CDR3 loop spans 15 amino acids. CDR1 MNHEY and CDR2 SVGAGI come from the germline V gene. CDR3 residues: CASSPPQGYGNTIYF.

The chain joins TRBV5-6 to TRBJ2-7; the TRBD1 assignment by TCRdb is unverifiable without DNA. The CDR3 is made up of 13 amino acids. Germline V gene sequence: CDR1 SGHDT, CDR2 YYEEEE. The CDR3 sequence: CASSPAGHYEQYF.

V gene TRBV6-4 combines with J gene TRBJ2-3; TCRdb names TRBD1, which stays unverified in the absence of DNA. This CDR3 has 15 amino acids. Germline loops: CDR1 MRHNA, CDR2 SNTAGT. The CDR3 loop reads CASSDRTGDTDTQYF.

The CDR3 sequence: CASSQEKGSTGELFF. The rearrangement uses TRBV4-2 and TRBJ2-2. Germline V gives CDR1 LGHNA, CDR2 YNFKEQ. This CDR3 has 15 amino acids.